The T cell receptor beta chain described here comes from a study of T cells after yellow fever vaccination (dated by TCRdb to the late 2010s). With regard to the full study: Libraries from fractions with low cell numbers were prepared with the SMART-Seq v4 Ultra Low Input RNA kit. Two healthy male donors, one aged 18 to 30 and one aged 30 to 39 years, were included in the cohort. Blood was collected at multiple timepoints before and after primary and secondary immunization, and bulk PBMC replicates and cell subsets were isolated. To track T-cell clones before and after primary and booster YFV17D yellow fever vaccination, bulk TCR alpha and beta repertoires were sequenced longitudinally. Study-wide conclusions, independent of this receptor: Most clones expanded after primary vaccination were re-detected after the booster (around 96% of CD4 and around 88% of CD8), suggesting broad memory maintenance. The secondary T-cell response was found to be weaker but faster than the primary response, with a peak reached on day 5 rather than on day 15. A small share of clonotypes was detected in both CD4 and CD8 compartments, with the overlap likely arising from convergent recombination. Because abundant contaminating clonotypes from the bulk population could be contained in FACS-sorted repertoires, computational filtering was required. Because only two donors were included in the study, the extent to which the findings can be generalized is limited.

V sheds 5 bases and J sheds 5 bases, leaving 9 bases between their ends. The CDR3, from cysteine to phenylalanine, totals 12 residues. CDR3 DNA only is kept here, 36 bases in frame from base 1. TCR cDNA was synthesized by 5'RACE template switching, through which a universal primer site and unique molecular identifiers were introduced. cDNA synthesis was primed from both the TCR alpha and TCR beta constant segments. Library amplification used two PCR steps, and the second PCR step added sample barcodes and sequencing adapters. Sequencing of libraries was done on Illumina HiSeq 2500 (2x100 bp) or NovaSeq (2x150 bp). In the original analysis: Reads were demultiplexed and collapsed into UMI consensus sequences with MIGEC, and V(D)J alignment was performed with MiXCR. Vaccine-responding clonotypes were identified with edgeR using replicate PBMC samples, with FDR below 0.01 and a log2 fold change above 5 up to day 15 being required. Each bulk clonotype was labeled CD4 or CD8 based on which sequenced repertoire, CD4 or CD8, contained the clonotype at higher abundance. The public reads were quality trimmed at Q25 with fastp and then assembled into clones with MiXCR by TCRdb, keeping productive beta chains. Here each entry gathers all rows of one CDR3 protein and keeps the most common genes and DNA. The V and J calls were determined by TCRdb, not by the authors. The table for this sample lists 250,000 or so distinct CDR3 sequences; 6.9% of them were counted only once. The ten most abundant clones make up 0.85% of the sample.

Details on this clonotype: No cognate antigen has been identified for it. The sample holds no much larger clone one base away, and base qualities are not on file.

The sample's treatment or condition label is to be understood as: live attenuated yellow fever vaccine strain. PBMCs were isolated from peripheral blood using a standard Ficoll-Paque protocol. CD4 and CD8 T-cell fractions were isolated with Dynabeads CD4 and CD8 positive selection kits. TriZol was used to extract RNA from bulk PBMCs, CD4 and CD8 fractions, and dextramer-positive and dextramer-negative fractions. This TCR came from a man aged 30 to 39 who received the YFV17D yellow fever vaccine. The chain employs TRBV12-3 or TRBV12-4 and TRBJ1-2; a tentative D call is TRBD1 (5 bases match). Sequenced here: CD4+ T cells sorted from PBMCs, sampled 15 days after the yellow fever booster vaccination. The DNA is TGTGCCAGCAGTGTGCAGGGTTATGGCTACACCTTC. This yields the protein CASSVQGYGYTF.